This TCR beta chain derives from a study of regulatory T cells in long-lasting Graves disease. Study background: It was over 5 years of antithyroid drugs, with positive TSH receptor antibodies, that meant persistent Graves' disease.

According to the study, TCR beta libraries were built with iRepertoire HTBI primers and CDR3-region Arm-PCR. Authors' methods: Across samples, 62 TRBV and some 14 TRBJ segments were found. Using its own MiXCR run on the multiplex PCR reads, TCRdb lists one record per CDR3 protein. These V and J calls rely on TCRdb rather than the paper's analysis. The sample holds 500,000 to 700,000 distinct CDR3 sequences; approximately 31% are singletons and the top ten take 40% to 50%. Study-wide findings and caveats: Sample size, which was small, may have reduced accuracy. Clonotypes that were public and shared totalled approximately 2,800 in persistent patients versus 966 in new patients.

This clonotype showed up many times. Its antigen is unknown. Indicated time point: persistent/refractory GD, antithyroid drugs over 5 years with positive TRAb. Making the TCR library involved RNA that had been extracted from PBMCs. This TCR was recovered from a female donor with Graves disease. Sequenced here: peripheral blood mononuclear cells (PBMCs), sampled when the disease was refractory, from a patient treated with antithyroid drugs.

CDR3 protein: CASSLVGLTSETQYF. CDR3 bases: TGTGCCAGCAGCTTAGTTGGACTGACGAGCGAGACCCAGTACTTC. The chain joins TRBV11-2 to TRBJ2-5; D perhaps matches TRBD2 (5 bases). The CDR3 consists of 15 residues. Trimming cost V 1 base and J 5 bases, with 14 bases left between them. Per the germline V gene, CDR1 is SGHAT and CDR2 is FQNNGV.